This T cell receptor beta chain was sequenced in a study of CD8+CD57+ T cells in acquired aplastic anemia. Overall study: The sorted CD4+ and CD8+ cells yielded an average around 3.2 ug of DNA. Study-level findings and limits: Almost 30 CD8+ CDR3 sequences occurred in both the patients and the controls. Simpson's diversity of CD8+ cells was not significantly different in patients compared with controls.

For this clonotype: Its antigen is currently unknown. This may come from a read error, since a much larger clone is one base off. The conserved phenylalanine or tryptophan normally closing the CDR3 is absent here, so this likely arose from a read error. Because the CDR3's place on the DNA is in doubt, the DNA is left out and the CDR3 is given as listed by TCRdb.

CDR1 is SEHNR and CDR2 is FQNEAQ in the germline V gene (reference sequence). Ends included, the CDR3 has 13 residues. Template material for TCR beta VDJ and CDR3 profiling consisted of genomic DNA. One entry per CDR3 protein results from TCRdb running MiXCR on the reads. The profile covers about 260,000 distinct CDR3 sequences, with approximately 86% appearing a single time and approximately 40% taken by the ten largest. Only patients with CD8+CD57+ cell expansion on flow cytometry were chosen for sequencing. Patients were untreated when blood was sampled. The sequenced sample was sorted CD4+, CD8+, or CD8+CD57+ T cells (not recorded which) from PBMCs. This TCR was recovered from a human donor with aplastic anemia. V and J are TRBV7-9 and TRBJ2-3; TRBD1 reflects the table's D call only, with no check against the DNA. The CDR3 sequence: CASSSGGTGGETQ.